The 26 T cell receptor beta chains below were found in one sample sequenced in a study of blood T cell repertoires in COVID-19. Clones were read by immunoSEQ multiplex PCR, and TCRdb kept only the in-frame ones, dropping some. The data hold some 35,000 clones, with around four fifths observed a single time. The sample taken for sequencing was peripheral blood. The source of these receptors is a man aged 50 to 59 with acute or convalescent COVID-19.

The chain employs TRBV18 and TRBJ1-6; 9 positions match TRBD1. The CDR3 has 15 residues. The V and J ends lost 8 bases and 7 bases, in that order; junction bases with no gene match: 9. CDR1 is KGHSH and CDR2 is LQKENI in the germline V gene. For the CDR3, the DNA is TGTGCCAGCACGGGACAGGGAGTCGACAATTCACCCCTCCACTTT. It codes for CASTGQGVDNSPLHF. The whole variable domain, filled in from reference TRBV18 and TRBJ1-6, reads NAGVMQNPRHLVRRRGQEARLRCSPMKGHSHVYWYRQLPEEGLKFMVYLQKENIIDESGMPKERFSAEFPKEGPSILRIQQVVRGDSAAYFCASTGQGVDNSPLHFGNGTRLTVT.

This chain connects TRBV7-3 to TRBJ2-1; possible D gene TRBD2, 6 bases. The V end lost 2 bases, the J end lost 0 bases, and 8 bases lay between the germline ends. CDR3 length: 15 residues. Germline assignment: CDR1 SGHTA and CDR2 FQGTGA. As DNA, the CDR3 is TGTGCCAGCAGCTTAGACGGGAGCTCCTACAATGAGCAGTTCTTC. It specifies CASSLDGSSYNEQFF.

The V call is TRBV6-5, the J call TRBJ1-5, with D possibly TRBD1 on 6 matching bases. This CDR3 is 15 amino acids long. V was cut by 11 bases and J by 2 bases, with 19 bases left in between. The germline V gene has CDR1 MNHEY and CDR2 SVGAGI. Here the CDR3 DNA reads TGTGCCCACCAGGGGAGCCTTAGGGGCAATCAGCCCCAGCATTTT. Protein: CAHQGSLRGNQPQHF.

V and J are TRBV15 and TRBJ1-1, with TRBD1 identical over 7 bases. V lost 0 bases and J lost 7; bases outside the gene matches: 8. The CDR3 totals 15 residues. Germline CDR1 reads LNHNV; CDR2 reads YYDKDF (reference sequence). The CDR3 region has the DNA TGTGCCACCAGCAGAGAAAGCGCAGGGGGATATGAAGCTTTCTTT. Amino acid sequence: CATSRESAGGYEAFF.

The chain is built from TRBV7-9 and TRBJ2-3; D ambiguous. Between the trimmed V and J ends, which lost 1 base and 3 bases, there was a span of 14 bases. Germline V gene lookup returns CDR1 SEHNR and CDR2 FQNEAQ (reference sequence). The CDR3 has 16 amino acids. CDR3 DNA sequence: TGTGCCAGCAGCTTAGGGGTGTCGGCGGCTACAGATACGCAGTATTTT. Translation gives CASSLGVSAATDTQYF.

The rearrangement joins TRBV6-5 to TRBJ2-7; the D is unclear. The V end was cut by 0 bases, the J end by 2 bases, with 11 bases between. The CDR3 consists of 15 residues. Germline assignment: CDR1 MNHEY and CDR2 SVGAGI. The DNA of the CDR3 is TGTGCCAGCAGTTACTCGAGAGGAGTCCCCTACGAGCAGTACTTC. Translating it yields CASSYSRGVPYEQYF.

Regarding this clone: The same CDR3 also results from other DNA sequences found in this sample. The rearrangement uses TRBV18 and TRBJ2-7; 10 bases match TRBD1. The CDR3 sequence is 14 residues long. The trim removed 6 bases at V and 2 bases at J, leaving 4 bases unmatched. The germline CDR1 and CDR2 sequences are KGHSH and LQKENI. CDR3 in DNA: TGTGCCAGCTCCCGGGACAGGGGAACCTACGAGCAGTACTTC. It encodes CASSRDRGTYEQYF.

V is TRBV14 and J is TRBJ1-6, with 11 bases lining up with TRBD1. This CDR3 spans 14 amino acids. V was pared by 5 bases and J by 10 bases, with 4 bases of the junction left unmatched. Germline V CDR1 and CDR2: SGHDN, FVKESK. The CDR3 DNA reads TGTGCCAGCAGCTGGGACAGGGGGAACTCACCCCTCCACTTT. Amino acid sequence: CASSWDRGNSPLHF.

This chain joins TRBV4-2 and TRBJ2-1, with D possibly TRBD2 on 6 matching bases. The CDR3 contains 14 residues. The V and J ends lost 1 base and 8 bases respectively, with 12 bases between them. CDR1 is LGHNA, CDR2 YNFKEQ, per germline. Here the CDR3 reads CASSQVGASDEQFF. The CDR3 region has the DNA TGTGCCAGCAGCCAAGTTGGGGCTAGCGATGAGCAGTTCTTC.

J is TRBJ2-6 and V is TRBV7-9, with unresolved D. The CDR3 has 14 residues. The V end lost 8 bases, the J end lost 0 bases, and 8 bases lay between the germline ends. The V gene's germline CDR1 is SEHNR and CDR2 FQNEAQ (reference sequence). Here the CDR3 DNA reads TGTGCCAGCTCTCCGGGCTCTGGGGCCAACGTCCTGACTTTC. Encoded protein: CASSPGSGANVLTF.

This sequence joins TRBV10-3 and TRBJ2-5, with TRBD1 identical over 7 bases. The trim removed 6 bases at V and 5 bases at J, leaving 12 bases unmatched. The V gene's germline CDR1 is ENHRY and CDR2 SYGVKD. CDR3 length equals 15 residues. Here the CDR3 reads CAIRPGTATKETQYF. The DNA of the CDR3 is TGTGCCATCAGGCCCGGGACAGCTACGAAGGAGACCCAGTACTTC.

CDR3 DNA sequence: TGTGCCAGCAGCCCGAGTAGCTCTGGAAACACCATATATTTT. Its translation: CASSPSSSGNTIYF. The rearrangement links TRBV7-8 to TRBJ1-3; D gene unclear. The CDR3 loop spans 14 amino acids. In germline, CDR1 is SGHVS, CDR2 FQNEAQ. V was clipped by 5 bases and J by 0 bases, with 8 bases between them.

The table lists this clone with a few counts. This sequence joins TRBV11-3 and TRBJ1-2, with 8 nucleotides matching TRBD1. CDR3 size: 16 residues. Germline loops: CDR1 SGHNT, CDR2 YENEEA. J was trimmed by 5 bases and V by 0 bases; bases with no gene match: 8. CDR3 sequence (DNA): TGTGCCAGCAGCTTAGAGGGGAGACAGGGGTCGTATGGCTACACCTTC. This encodes CASSLEGRQGSYGYTF.

This rearrangement joins TRBV15 to TRBJ1-2; 8 bases are shared with TRBD1. Germline-derived CDR1 and CDR2 are LNHNV and YYDKDF (reference sequence). The CDR3 is 16 residues long. Trimming cost V 1 base and J 5 bases; bases outside gene matches: 9. In nucleotides, the CDR3 is TGTGCCACCAGCAGAGTCACACAGGGGGTGGGGTATGGCTACACCTTC. The encoded protein is CATSRVTQGVGYGYTF.

CDR3 region: CAWSWGRTRKKEKLFF. CDR3 sequence (DNA): TGTGCCTGGAGCTGGGGTAGGACAAGGAAAAAAGAAAAACTGTTTTTT. V usage is TRBV30 and J usage is TRBJ1-4; D perhaps matches TRBD1 (5 bases). Between the trimmed V and J ends, which lost 3 bases and 8 bases, there was a span of 22 bases. Germline CDR1 and CDR2: GTSNPN and SVGIG (reference sequence). There are 16 residues in the CDR3.

The chain carries TRBV18 and TRBJ2-1, with D possibly matching TRBD2 (6 bases). V shed 6 bases and J shed 0 bases, with 12 bases lying between them. The CDR3 is 15 amino acids. Germline-derived CDR1 and CDR2 are KGHSH and LQKENI. DNA for the CDR3: TGTGCCAGCTCCGAGACTAGGGGCTCCTACAATGAGCAGTTCTTC. Translating it yields CASSETRGSYNEQFF.

This rearrangement joins TRBV13 to TRBJ1-1, with D perhaps TRBD1 (6 bases). Trimming left V 5 bases short and J 5 bases short, with 12 bases between. The CDR3 is 13 amino acids. The germline V gene has CDR1 PRHDT and CDR2 FYEKMQ (reference sequence). CDR3 loop: CASSPSGQTEAFF. In DNA form, the CDR3 reads TGTGCCAGCAGCCCCTCAGGACAGACTGAAGCTTTCTTT.

The CDR3 DNA follows: TGTGCCAGCAGTGGCCCGGGGGGCCGTGCTCCTACTAACTATGGCTACACCTTC. Its protein product is CASSGPGGRAPTNYGYTF. This chain uses TRBV28 with TRBJ1-2; a possible D gene is TRBD1 (6 bases). The CDR3 runs 18 residues. Trimming stripped 5 bases from V and 0 bases from J, with 22 bases between. Germline V gene sequence: CDR1 MDHEN, CDR2 SYDVKM.

This clone was seen a few times. The genes are TRBV4-1 and TRBJ2-7, with D possibly matching TRBD2 (5 bases). This CDR3 has 16 residues. CDR1 MGHRA and CDR2 YSYEKL come from the germline V gene. V was clipped by 0 bases and J by 0 bases, with 12 bases between them. Here the CDR3 DNA reads TGCGCCAGCAGCCAAGAAGAAGGTGAGGGCTCCTACGAGCAGTACTTC. It yields the protein CASSQEEGEGSYEQYF.

This chain joins TRBV2 and TRBJ2-5; 10 bases align to TRBD1. The CDR3 is 15 residues long. The germline CDR1 and CDR2 sequences are SNHLY and FYNNEI. The V segment lost 1 base and the J segment 7 bases; nucleotides outside the gene matches: 6. CDR3 DNA sequence: TGTGCCAGCAGTGAAGTCCGGGACAGGGGCGGGACCCAGTACTTC. Translating it yields CASSEVRDRGGTQYF.

Concerning this clone: A much more abundant neighbour one base away suggests this may be a read error. The same CDR3 arises from other DNA sequences in this sample as well. The rearrangement uses TRBV6-4 and TRBJ2-3, with a tentative D call TRBD1 (6 bases). The CDR3 length is 15 residues. The germline V gene encodes CDR1 MRHNA and CDR2 SNTAGT. The CDR3 loop reads CASSDGKGETDTQYF. CDR3 DNA sequence: TGCGCCAGCAGTGACGGGAAGGGGGAAACAGATACGCAGTATTTT.

The chain joins TRBV7-9 to TRBJ2-7, with TRBD1 matching over 10 bases. Germline values: CDR1 SEHNR, CDR2 FQNEAQ (reference sequence). CDR3 length: 15 amino acids. J was trimmed by 5 bases and V by 5 bases; bases with no gene match: 9. The CDR3 DNA sequence: TGTGCCAGCAGCCGGAAGACAGGGGGCACCGACGAGCAGTACTTC. Translating it yields CASSRKTGGTDEQYF.

This rearrangement joins TRBV2 to TRBJ2-5, with D maybe TRBD2 (5 bases). The CDR3 length is 13 residues. The V end was cut by 6 bases, the J end by 1 base, with 9 bases between. Germline V CDR1 and CDR2: SNHLY, FYNNEI. CDR3 in amino acids: CASRVGAQETQYF. The CDR3 DNA reads TGTGCCAGCAGGGTGGGAGCCCAAGAGACCCAGTACTTC.

The chain is built from TRBV5-1 and TRBJ2-1, with D maybe TRBD1 (6 bases). The CDR3 runs to 15 residues. V shed 1 base and J shed 5 bases, with 13 bases lying between them. Germline-derived CDR1 and CDR2 are SGHRS and YFSETQ. The CDR3 here is CASSLFSQGHNEQFF. CDR3 sequence (DNA): TGCGCCAGCAGCTTGTTCAGTCAGGGGCACAATGAGCAGTTCTTC. The full variable domain, in which reference TRBV5-1 and TRBJ2-1 provide the parts outside the CDR3, is KAGVTQTPRYLIKTRGQQVTLSCSPISGHRSVSWYQQTPGQGLQFLFEYFSETQRNKGNFPGRFSGRQFSNSRSEMNVSTLELGDSALYLCASSLFSQGHNEQFFGPGTRLTVL.

This clone was found once. The chain links TRBV5-1 to TRBJ2-3, with 9 bases that match TRBD2. This CDR3 is built from 15 residues. With 4 bases clipped from V and 5 bases from J, the junction kept 8 bases outside the gene matches. Germline CDR1 is SGHRS and CDR2 is YFSETQ. CDR3 in amino acids: CASSPKRGAGDTQYF. CDR3 coding DNA: TGCGCCAGCAGCCCAAAGCGGGGGGCCGGAGATACGCAGTATTTT.

Details on this clone: The same CDR3 arises from other DNA sequences in this sample as well. The V and J genes are TRBV5-1 and TRBJ1-2, with 7 bases that match TRBD1. Germline trimming cut 3 bases from V and 0 bases from J; bases unmatched to any gene: 2. The CDR3 totals 14 residues. The germline V gene has CDR1 SGHRS and CDR2 YFSETQ. The CDR3 sequence is CASSSGQANYGYTF. CDR3 sequence (DNA): TGCGCCAGCAGCTCAGGACAGGCTAACTATGGCTACACCTTC.